What follows are 11 T cell receptor beta chains derived from one specimen sequenced in a study of shared clonotypes between healthy human individuals. TCRdb's table, derived via immunoSEQ multiplex PCR, lists solely in-frame clones and lacks some. The sample shows 2 million to 2.5 million clones, roughly 93% of them seen only once. Sequencing used naive CD4+ T cells from PBMCs. Subset in this sample: CD45RA+ positively selected. Receptor source: a man between 18 and 29 years old in good health. Some clones in this sample may be carry-over from other donors' samples.

This clone is a singleton in its sample. In the same sample, other DNA sequences code for this CDR3. The chain uses TRBV4-3 and TRBJ2-1; TRBD1 or TRBD2 may be the D gene (5 bases each). The V and J ends lost 1 base and 0 bases respectively, with 10 bases between them. Germline CDR1 LGHNA, CDR2 YSLEER. The CDR3 is 16 amino acids. The CDR3 nucleotides read TGCGCCAGCAGCCAAGTGAGGGGCAGCTCCTACAATGAGCAGTTCTTC. This translates into CASSQVRGSSYNEQFF.

The chain uses TRBV28 and TRBJ2-4; D might be TRBD1 or TRBD2, each matching 5 bases. Germline CDR1 MDHEN, CDR2 SYDVKM. V was trimmed by 2 bases and J by 3 bases, leaving 5 bases between them. This CDR3 is 13 amino acids long. The CDR3 DNA sequence: TGTGCCAGCAGTTTAGGGGGCAAAAACATTCAGTACTTC. Residues: CASSLGGKNIQYF.

The chain recombines TRBV18 with TRBJ1-5, with 8 bases identical to TRBD1. Germline V CDR1 and CDR2: KGHSH, LQKENI. This CDR3 is 16 amino acids long. V shed 4 bases and J 5 bases; nucleotides not matched to a gene: 10. Here the CDR3 DNA reads TGTGCCAGCTCACGCAACAGGGGGGGTATAGATCAGCCCCAGCATTTT. This translates into CASSRNRGGIDQPQHF.

This chain uses TRBV28 with TRBJ1-2; 8 bases line up with TRBD1. CDR3 length equals 13 residues. CDR1 is MDHEN and CDR2 is SYDVKM in the germline V gene. V shed 3 bases and J 6 bases; nucleotides not matched to a gene: 3. For the CDR3, the DNA is TGTGCCAGCAGTTTTAGACAGGGGAATGGCTACACCTTC. Protein: CASSFRQGNGYTF.

The genes are TRBV29-1 and TRBJ1-3; 9 bases fit TRBD1. The length of the CDR3 is 17 residues. Germline loops: CDR1 SQVTM, CDR2 ANQGSEA. Trimming removed 4 bases from V and 3 bases from J; junction bases left unmatched: 13. CDR3 residues: CSVGRPYTGGDGNTIYF. In nucleotides, the CDR3 is TGCAGCGTTGGTCGCCCGTACACAGGGGGCGATGGAAACACCATATATTTT.

The chain couples TRBV6-5 to TRBJ2-5; D is undetermined. The ends were cut back, 2 bases at V and 4 bases at J, with 11 bases in the middle. Germline lookup yields CDR1 MNHEY and CDR2 SVGAGI. The CDR3 spans 14 residues. CDR3 coding DNA: TGTGCCAGCAGTTACGGCCCCGGTAGAGAGACCCAGTACTTC. This translates into CASSYGPGRETQYF.

V gene TRBV10-3 combines with J gene TRBJ2-1, with 9 bases matching TRBD2. After removal of 8 bases from V and 7 bases from J, the junction contained 12 bases not matched to a gene. Germline V gene sequence: CDR1 ENHRY, CDR2 SYGVKD. This CDR3 contains 15 residues. The CDR3 loop reads CAIEASGNLGNEQFF. CDR3 nucleotide sequence: TGTGCCATCGAGGCTAGCGGGAACCTGGGGAATGAGCAGTTCTTC.

The V call is TRBV5-1, the J call TRBJ2-2, with 7 positions matching TRBD2. Germline V lookup: CDR1 SGHRS, CDR2 YFSETQ. V shed 0 bases, J shed 0 bases, and the junction held 11 bases outside the gene matches. This CDR3 spans 19 amino acids. CDR3 region: CASSLAMFELAANTGELFF. CDR3 bases: TGCGCCAGCAGCTTGGCCATGTTCGAGCTAGCGGCGAACACCGGGGAGCTGTTTTTT.

This rearrangement joins TRBV7-9 to TRBJ2-5, with D maybe TRBD1 (7 bases). The V gene lost 6 bases and the J gene lost 14 bases, with 16 bases spanning the gap. The CDR3 is made up of 11 amino acids. Germline V gene data show CDR1 as SEHNR and CDR2 as FQNEAQ (reference sequence). This chain's CDR3 is CASREGGQTYF. The CDR3 DNA follows: TGTGCCAGCAGAGAGGGGGGACAGACATACTTC.

The chain employs TRBV25-1 and TRBJ1-2; a possible D gene is TRBD1 (6 bases). Germline values: CDR1 MGHDK, CDR2 SYGVNS. The CDR3 sequence is 16 residues long. V lost 2 bases and J 6 bases, leaving 19 bases between the germline ends. CDR3 bases: TGTGCCAGCAGTGAACCCAGGAGGGGGGGGGCCGATGGCTACACCTTC. Translation: CASSEPRRGGADGYTF.

V usage is TRBV7-9 and J usage is TRBJ2-7; 7 bases agree with TRBD1. The CDR3 runs to 15 residues. The V segment lost 5 bases and the J segment 3 bases; nucleotides outside the gene matches: 10. Germline V gene sequence: CDR1 SEHNR, CDR2 FQNEAQ (reference sequence). The CDR3: CASSDGQALIYEQYF. DNA of the CDR3: TGTGCCAGCAGCGACGGACAGGCCCTCATCTACGAGCAGTACTTC.